These 11 T cell receptor beta chains were sequenced from one sample in a study of metastatic and nonmetastatic thyroid tumors. From the PCR reads, TCRdb re-called clones with MiXCR. This table holds about 33,000 clones, roughly a sixth found once. All patients were treatment-naive before thyroid surgery. The source material was blood. The receptors were gathered from a male donor with papillary thyroid cancer or a benign thyroid nodule (not recorded which). Some clones in this sample may be carry-over from other donors' samples.

The chain employs TRBV28 and TRBJ1-6, with a possible D match to TRBD1 (5 bases). Deletions cut 4 bases from V and 6 bases from J, with 13 bases between. The CDR3 covers 15 residues. Looked up from germline, CDR1 is MDHEN and CDR2 is SYDVKM. The CDR3 DNA follows: TGTGCCAGCAGTTCCTCCCTGGGGCCTAATTCACCCCTCCACTTT. Translation gives CASSSSLGPNSPLHF. Filled out from reference TRBV28 and TRBJ1-6, the complete variable domain reads DVKVTQSSRYLVKRTGEKVFLECVQDMDHENMFWYRQDPGLGLRLIYFSYDVKMKEKGDIPEGYSVSREKKERFSLILESASTNQTSMYLCASSSSLGPNSPLHFGNGTRLTVT.

This clone has a count of ten or more. Here the CDR3 DNA reads TGTGCCAGCAGCGTAGGGACAGGCAACTACGAGCAGTACTTC. It specifies CASSVGTGNYEQYF. The chain recombines TRBV9 with TRBJ2-7; 7 bases match TRBD1. With 0 bases clipped from V and 3 bases from J, the junction kept 3 bases outside the gene matches. The CDR3 consists of 14 residues. Looked up from germline, CDR1 is SGDLS and CDR2 is YYNGEE. The variable domain in full, completed from reference TRBV9 and TRBJ2-7, reads DSGVTQTPKHLITATGQRVTLRCSPRSGDLSVYWYQQSLDQGLQFLIQYYNGEERAKGNILERFSAQQFPDLHSELNLSSLELGDSALYFCASSVGTGNYEQYFGPGTRLTVT.

V is TRBV28 and J is TRBJ2-5; the D gene is possibly TRBD1 (6 bases). This CDR3 has 15 residues. The V gene lost 7 bases and the J gene lost 6 bases, with 21 bases spanning the gap. CDR1 is MDHEN, CDR2 SYDVKM, per germline. CDR3 nucleotide sequence: TGTGCCAGCAATACCGCAGGGGAATATTTGCAGACCCAGTACTTC. It is translated as CASNTAGEYLQTQYF.

V and J are TRBV6-2 or TRBV6-3 and TRBJ2-1; perhaps TRBD2 as D (5 bases). Trimming pared 10 bases from V and 3 bases from J, leaving 10 bases between. The CDR3 runs to 12 residues. Germline loops: CDR1 MNHEY, CDR2 SVGEGT. This CDR3 is CATLTIYNEQFF. The CDR3 nucleotides read TGTGCCACCTTGACTATCTACAATGAGCAGTTCTTC.

This clone was recorded many times. This rearrangement joins TRBV7-2 to TRBJ1-1; a weak D match, TRBD1 (5 bases). The CDR3 runs to 14 residues. Deletions cut 5 bases from V and 1 base from J, with 11 bases between. Germline lookup yields CDR1 SGHTA and CDR2 FQGNSA. The CDR3 region has the DNA TGTGCCAGCAGCGAAGGGGTTCGGAACACTGAAGCTTTCTTT. It specifies CASSEGVRNTEAFF.

This clone has a count of ten or more. V is TRBV6-1 and J is TRBJ1-1, with D possibly TRBD1 on 6 matching bases. The CDR3 runs 16 residues. CDR1 is MNHNS, CDR2 SASEGT, per germline. The V end was cut by 6 bases, the J end by 0 bases, with 17 bases between. The CDR3 protein is CASSNTGHLMNTEAFF. DNA for the CDR3: TGTGCCAGCAGCAACACGGGACACTTGATGAACACTGAAGCTTTCTTT.

This clone occurred many times. This chain links TRBV2 with TRBJ2-3; unclear D gene. V was pared by 8 bases and J by 0 bases, with 12 bases between. CDR1 and CDR2 from the germline V gene are SNHLY and FYNNEI. The CDR3 consists of 14 residues. The CDR3 loop is CASSTVSSTDTQYF. The CDR3 DNA is TGTGCCAGCTCGACCGTGTCAAGCACAGATACGCAGTATTTT.

V is TRBV7-2 and J is TRBJ2-7; D uncertain. Between the trimmed V and J ends, which lost 7 bases and 1 base, there was a span of 11 bases. The CDR3 is made up of 13 amino acids. The germline V gene has CDR1 SGHTA and CDR2 FQGNSA. CDR3 nucleotide sequence: TGTGCCAGCATCCCGACATGGTCCTACGAGCAGTACTTC. It is translated as CASIPTWSYEQYF.

This clone has a count of ten or more. The CDR3 coding sequence is TGTGCCAGCAGTCGAGTAACTAGCGCCCTAGCGGATGAGCAGTTCTTC. Translation: CASSRVTSALADEQFF. V is TRBV14 and J is TRBJ2-1; 7 bases map to TRBD2. The germline gives CDR1 SGHDN, CDR2 FVKESK. CDR3 size: 16 residues. With 6 bases clipped from V and 8 bases from J, the junction kept 16 bases outside the gene matches.

J is TRBJ2-3 and V is TRBV24-1; D gene uncertain. This CDR3 has 19 amino acids. Trimming took off 0 bases at V and 0 bases at J, with 18 bases between the two ends. Germline V lookup: CDR1 KGHDR, CDR2 SFDVKD. DNA of the CDR3: TGTGCCACCAGTGATTTGATACCTAAGTATGACGGAAGCACAGATACGCAGTATTTT. It specifies CATSDLIPKYDGSTDTQYF.

This clone has a handful of counts. Here the CDR3 reads CASSEAVYEQFF. CDR3 coding DNA: TGTGCCAGCAGTGAAGCGGTTTATGAGCAGTTCTTC. The V call is TRBV6-1, the J call TRBJ2-1; D not certain. CDR1 and CDR2 from the germline V gene are MNHNS and SASEGT. This CDR3 has 12 amino acids. V lost 0 bases to trimming and J lost 8 bases, with 5 bases between them.